Listed below are T cell receptor beta chains from one sample, sequenced in a study of T cells in localized non-small cell lung cancer. Some clones are missing from TCRdb's copy, which holds only in-frame ones; the method was immunoSEQ multiplex PCR. The sample lists roughly 36,000 clones, 91% occurring once. The sequences come from PBMCs, collected before any cancer treatment. These receptors came from a man aged 40-75 years with stage II lung adenocarcinoma. CDR3s leave out the opening cysteine and the closing phenylalanine or tryptophan. A D gene is named only where the DNA matches it firmly.

v_gene: TRBV27; d_gene: NA; CDR3aa: ASSFISSGHNEQF
v_gene: TRBV11-3; d_gene: NA; CDR3aa: ASSLMKAQETQY
v_gene: TRBV29-1; d_gene: TRBD1; CDR3aa: SVRQGSYEQY
v_gene: TRBV5-4; d_gene: NA; CDR3aa: ASSIRTGYDYEQF
v_gene: TRBV9; d_gene: NA; CDR3aa: ASSSTVAVDNEQF
v_gene: TRBV6-1; d_gene: NA; CDR3aa: ASSEASGYGYT
v_gene: TRBV6-5; d_gene: NA; CDR3aa: ASSNSQGSGGYT
v_gene: TRBV19; d_gene: NA; CDR3aa: ASSQGGNQPQH
v_gene: TRBV9; d_gene: NA; CDR3aa: ASSVTPGASYNEQF
v_gene: TRBV6-6; d_gene: NA; CDR3aa: ASISSGIGTGELF
v_gene: TRBV28; d_gene: TRBD2; CDR3aa: ASSFGTSGTDTQY
v_gene: TRBV7-2; d_gene: NA; CDR3aa: ASSSRAGHLY
v_gene: TRBV7-6; d_gene: TRBD1; CDR3aa: ASSLEPEGANYGYT
v_gene: TRBV7-2; d_gene: NA; CDR3aa: ASSLGQGNTIY
v_gene: TRBV18; d_gene: NA; CDR3aa: ASSPQDANTEAF
v_gene: TRBV19; d_gene: NA; CDR3aa: ASSMGGSGAGELF
v_gene: TRBV6-1; d_gene: TRBD1; CDR3aa: ASSELTGALAEQY
v_gene: TRBV29-1; d_gene: TRBD2; CDR3aa: SAALAGGLSEQY
v_gene: TRBV29-1; d_gene: NA; CDR3aa: SVAGGGGADTQY
v_gene: TRBV19; d_gene: NA; CDR3aa: ASSWGGPQH
v_gene: TRBV7-9; d_gene: NA; CDR3aa: ASSLRGGGYGYT
v_gene: TRBV11-3; d_gene: TRBD1; CDR3aa: ASSFEGAGGELF
v_gene: TRBV28; d_gene: NA; CDR3aa: ASSSERGYT
v_gene: TRBV23-1; d_gene: NA; CDR3aa: ASSPPTLWYRVVKNIQY
v_gene: TRBV11-2; d_gene: NA; CDR3aa: ASSLERDKPNTEAF
v_gene: TRBV27; d_gene: NA; CDR3aa: ASRRELRGITGELF
v_gene: TRBV7-8; d_gene: TRBD1; CDR3aa: ASSLVDRGSYEQY
v_gene: TRBV28; d_gene: NA; CDR3aa: ASRTGAKNIQY
v_gene: TRBV19; d_gene: NA; CDR3aa: ASSGPSANYGYT
v_gene: TRBV18; d_gene: NA; CDR3aa: ASSQGQSEQY
v_gene: TRBV28; d_gene: NA; CDR3aa: ASSLRGLPEAF
v_gene: TRBV6-5; d_gene: TRBD1; CDR3aa: ASSYGQGADEQF
v_gene: TRBV9; d_gene: NA; CDR3aa: ASSDDSKGETQY
v_gene: TRBV11-2; d_gene: NA; CDR3aa: ASSAQYTEAF
v_gene: TRBV30; d_gene: TRBD1; CDR3aa: AWSVRLGSYRGSDSPLH
v_gene: TRBV9; d_gene: NA; CDR3aa: ASSYRVGFRNTEAF
v_gene: TRBV5-1; d_gene: NA; CDR3aa: ASSLRGQLLSSYNEQF
v_gene: TRBV6-1; d_gene: TRBD1; CDR3aa: ASSEAVEGANQPQH
v_gene: TRBV28; d_gene: TRBD1; CDR3aa: ASSSTLDRISSYNEQF
v_gene: TRBV11-2; d_gene: NA; CDR3aa: ASSSHTEAF
v_gene: TRBV10-3; d_gene: TRBD2; CDR3aa: AIRAGEVGYEQF